This T cell receptor (beta chain) was captured in a study of shared clonotypes between healthy human individuals. Over several immunoSEQ plates, each subset's genomic DNA was distributed in even portions. The data were produced by immunoSEQ multiplex PCR, yet TCRdb's version contains in-frame clones alone and is incomplete. The table lists about 690,000 clones, about 92% of them singletons, with 30% to 35% in the top ten. The V end was cut by 2 bases, the J end by 8 bases, with 6 bases between. The CDR3 is 12 amino acids. The germline V gene has CDR1 SEHNR and CDR2 FQNEAQ (reference sequence). CD45RO+ cells went into CD8 memory alongside CCR7-negative CD45RA+ TemRA cells. Study results and caveats: Exclusively blood specimens were collected; tissue repertoires likely differ. Naive subsets generally had larger estimated richness than memory subsets.

With regard to this clone: The antigen is undetermined.

This chain joins TRBV7-9 and TRBJ1-4; D not resolved. This clonotype was obtained from a man between 18 and 29 years old in good health. Some clones in this sample may be carry-over from other donors' samples. The sample was memory CD8+ T cells from PBMCs. Subset specified: CD45RO+ cells pooled with CCR7-negative TemRA cells. In nucleotides, the CDR3 is TGTGCCAGCAGCTTATCACAGGAAAAACTGTTTTTT. It translates to CASSLSQEKLFF.